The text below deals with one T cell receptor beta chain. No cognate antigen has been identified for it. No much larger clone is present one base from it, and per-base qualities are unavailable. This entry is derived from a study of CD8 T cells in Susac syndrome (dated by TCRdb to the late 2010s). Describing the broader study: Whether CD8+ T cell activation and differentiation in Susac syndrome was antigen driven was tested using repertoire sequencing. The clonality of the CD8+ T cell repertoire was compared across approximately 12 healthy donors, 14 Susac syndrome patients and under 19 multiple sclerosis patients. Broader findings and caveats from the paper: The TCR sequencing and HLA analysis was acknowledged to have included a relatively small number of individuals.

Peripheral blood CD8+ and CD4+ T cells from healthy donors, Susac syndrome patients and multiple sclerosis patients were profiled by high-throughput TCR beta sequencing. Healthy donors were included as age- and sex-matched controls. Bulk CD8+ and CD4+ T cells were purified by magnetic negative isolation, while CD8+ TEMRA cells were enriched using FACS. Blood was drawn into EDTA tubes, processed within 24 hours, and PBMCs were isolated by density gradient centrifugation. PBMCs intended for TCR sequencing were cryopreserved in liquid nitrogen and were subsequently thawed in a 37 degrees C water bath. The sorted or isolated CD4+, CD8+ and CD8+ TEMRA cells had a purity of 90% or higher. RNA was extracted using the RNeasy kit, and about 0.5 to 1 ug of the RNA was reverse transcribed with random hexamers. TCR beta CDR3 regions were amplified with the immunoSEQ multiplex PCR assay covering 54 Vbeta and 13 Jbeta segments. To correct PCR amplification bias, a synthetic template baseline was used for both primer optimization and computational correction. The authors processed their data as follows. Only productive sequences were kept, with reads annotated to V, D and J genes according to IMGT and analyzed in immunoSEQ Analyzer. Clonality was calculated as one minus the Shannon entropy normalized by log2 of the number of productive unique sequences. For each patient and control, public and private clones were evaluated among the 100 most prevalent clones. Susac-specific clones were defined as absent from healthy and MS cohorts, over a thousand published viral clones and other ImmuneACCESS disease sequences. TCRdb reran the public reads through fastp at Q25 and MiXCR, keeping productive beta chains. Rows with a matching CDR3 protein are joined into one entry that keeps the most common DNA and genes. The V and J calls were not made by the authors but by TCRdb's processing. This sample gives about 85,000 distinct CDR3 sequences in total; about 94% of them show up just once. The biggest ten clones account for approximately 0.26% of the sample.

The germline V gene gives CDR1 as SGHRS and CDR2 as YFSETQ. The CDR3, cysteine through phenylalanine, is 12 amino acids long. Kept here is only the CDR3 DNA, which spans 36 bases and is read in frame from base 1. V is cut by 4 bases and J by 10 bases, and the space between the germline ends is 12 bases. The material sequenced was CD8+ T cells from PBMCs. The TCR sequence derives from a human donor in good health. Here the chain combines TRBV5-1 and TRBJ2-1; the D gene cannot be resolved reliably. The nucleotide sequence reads TGCGCCAGCAGCCCTTTTCTAGGCGAGCAGTTCTTC. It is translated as CASSPFLGEQFF. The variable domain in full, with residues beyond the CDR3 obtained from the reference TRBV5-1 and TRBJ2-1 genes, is KAGVTQTPRYLIKTRGQQVTLSCSPISGHRSVSWYQQTPGQGLQFLFEYFSETQRNKGNFPGRFSGRQFSNSRSEMNVSTLELGDSALYLCASSPFLGEQFFGPGTRLTVL.